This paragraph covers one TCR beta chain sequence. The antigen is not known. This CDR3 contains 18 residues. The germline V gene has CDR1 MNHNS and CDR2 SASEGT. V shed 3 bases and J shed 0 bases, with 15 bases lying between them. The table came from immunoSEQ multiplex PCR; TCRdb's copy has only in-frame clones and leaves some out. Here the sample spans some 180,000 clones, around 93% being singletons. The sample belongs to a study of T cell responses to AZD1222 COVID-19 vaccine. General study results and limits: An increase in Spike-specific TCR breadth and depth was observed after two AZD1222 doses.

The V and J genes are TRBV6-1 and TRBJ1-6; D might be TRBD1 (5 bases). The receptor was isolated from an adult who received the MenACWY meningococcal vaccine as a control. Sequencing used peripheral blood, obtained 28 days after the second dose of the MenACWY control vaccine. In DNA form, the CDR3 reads TGTGCCAGCAGTGAGGGGCAGGGCCGTAGCTCCTATAATTCACCCCTCCACTTT. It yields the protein CASSEGQGRSSYNSPLHF.